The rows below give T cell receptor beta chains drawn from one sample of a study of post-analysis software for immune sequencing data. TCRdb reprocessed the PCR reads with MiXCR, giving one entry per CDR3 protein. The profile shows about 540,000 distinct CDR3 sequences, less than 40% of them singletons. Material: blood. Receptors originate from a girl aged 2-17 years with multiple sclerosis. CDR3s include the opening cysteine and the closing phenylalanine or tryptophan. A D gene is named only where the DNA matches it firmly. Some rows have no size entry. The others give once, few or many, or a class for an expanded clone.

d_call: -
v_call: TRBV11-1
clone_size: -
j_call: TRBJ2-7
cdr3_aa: CASSLAPKEGYYNEQYF
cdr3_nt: TGTGCCAGCAGCTTAGCGCCCAAAGAAGGGTACTACAATGAGCAGTACTTC

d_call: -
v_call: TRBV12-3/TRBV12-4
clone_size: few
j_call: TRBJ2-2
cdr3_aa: CASTTRKANTGELFF
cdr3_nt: TGTGCCAGCACTACCCGTAAGGCGAACACCGGGGAGCTGTTTTTT

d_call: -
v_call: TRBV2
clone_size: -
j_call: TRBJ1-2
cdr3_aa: CASSESVEGNYGYTF
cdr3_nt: TGTGCCAGCAGTGAATCTGTCGAGGGGAACTATGGCTACACCTTC

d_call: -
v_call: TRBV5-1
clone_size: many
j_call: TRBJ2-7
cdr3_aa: CASSLVGYEQYF
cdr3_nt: TGCGCCAGCAGCTTGGTAGGGTACGAGCAGTACTTC

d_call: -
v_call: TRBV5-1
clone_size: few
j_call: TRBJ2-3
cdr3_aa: CASSIGGGGGADTQYF
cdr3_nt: TGCGCCAGCAGCATTGGTGGAGGGGGGGGCGCAGATACGCAGTATTTT

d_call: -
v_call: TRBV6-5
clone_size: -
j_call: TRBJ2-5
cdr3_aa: CASRDPGGETQYF
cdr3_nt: TGTGCCAGCAGGGACCCGGGCGGGGAGACCCAGTACTTC

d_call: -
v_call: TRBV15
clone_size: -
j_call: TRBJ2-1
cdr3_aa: CATSRGVQEYYNEQFF
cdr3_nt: TGTGCCACCAGCAGAGGGGTTCAGGAGTACTACAATGAGCAGTTCTTC

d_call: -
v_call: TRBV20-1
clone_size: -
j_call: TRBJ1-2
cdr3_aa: CSAQGTFSGYTF
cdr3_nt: TGCAGTGCCCAAGGGACCTTCTCGGGCTACACCTTC

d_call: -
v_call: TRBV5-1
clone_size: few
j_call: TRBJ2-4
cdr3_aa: CASSTTGRWPKNIQYF
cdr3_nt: TGCGCCAGCAGCACAACCGGGCGGTGGCCCAAAAACATTCAGTACTTC

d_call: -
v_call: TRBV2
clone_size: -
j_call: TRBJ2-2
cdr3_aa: CASSVGGQLFF
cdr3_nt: TGTGCCAGCAGTGTAGGGGGGCAGCTGTTTTTT

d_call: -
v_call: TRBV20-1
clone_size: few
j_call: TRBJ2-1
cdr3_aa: CSAEGGAPEQFF
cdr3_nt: TGCAGTGCTGAAGGGGGGGCCCCGGAGCAGTTCTTC

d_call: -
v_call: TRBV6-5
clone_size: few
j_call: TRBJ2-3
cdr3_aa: CATSAGLKAQYF
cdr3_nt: TGTGCCACTAGCGCGGGTCTCAAAGCGCAGTATTTT

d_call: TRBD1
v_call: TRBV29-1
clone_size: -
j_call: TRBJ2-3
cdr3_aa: CSVPLYGTGRTDTQYF
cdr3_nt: TGCAGCGTCCCGCTGTACGGGACAGGGAGGACAGATACGCAGTATTTT

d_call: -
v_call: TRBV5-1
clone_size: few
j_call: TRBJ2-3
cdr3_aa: CASSLEWGTDTQYF
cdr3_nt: TGCGCCAGCAGCTTGGAGTGGGGCACAGATACGCAGTATTTT

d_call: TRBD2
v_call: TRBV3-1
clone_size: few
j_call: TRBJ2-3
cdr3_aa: CASSQDPAGADTQYF
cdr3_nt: TGTGCCAGCAGCCAAGATCCAGCGGGGGCAGATACGCAGTATTTT

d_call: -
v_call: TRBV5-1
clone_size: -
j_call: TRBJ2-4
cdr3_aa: CASSPTRAAGNIQYF
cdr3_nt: TGCGCCAGCAGCCCAACCCGCGCTGCGGGCAACATTCAGTACTTC

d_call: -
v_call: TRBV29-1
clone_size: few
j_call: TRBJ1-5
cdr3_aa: CSVVQSNQPQHF
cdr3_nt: TGCAGCGTTGTACAGAGCAATCAGCCCCAGCATTTT

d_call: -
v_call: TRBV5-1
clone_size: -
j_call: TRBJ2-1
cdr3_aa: CASSFSGMNEQFF
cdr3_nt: TGCGCCAGCAGCTTTTCAGGGATGAATGAGCAGTTCTTC

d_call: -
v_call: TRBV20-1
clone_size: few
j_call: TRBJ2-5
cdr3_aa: CSALRDSEETQYF
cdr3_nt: TGCAGTGCTCTCCGGGACTCGGAAGAGACCCAGTACTTC

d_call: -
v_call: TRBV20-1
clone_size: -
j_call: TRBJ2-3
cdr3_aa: CSPFVDTQYF
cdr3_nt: TGCAGTCCGTTTGTCGATACGCAGTATTTT

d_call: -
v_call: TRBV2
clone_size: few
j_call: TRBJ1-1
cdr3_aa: CASRGRGSEAFF
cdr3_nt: TGTGCCAGCAGAGGCAGGGGATCTGAAGCTTTCTTT

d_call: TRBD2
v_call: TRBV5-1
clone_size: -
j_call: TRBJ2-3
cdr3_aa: CASSPSGESTDTQYF
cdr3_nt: TGCGCCAGCAGCCCTAGCGGGGAGAGCACAGATACGCAGTATTTT

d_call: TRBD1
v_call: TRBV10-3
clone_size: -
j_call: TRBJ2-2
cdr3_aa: CAIGVHEGAVGELFF
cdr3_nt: TGTGCCATCGGCGTCCACGAGGGGGCCGTCGGGGAGCTGTTTTTT

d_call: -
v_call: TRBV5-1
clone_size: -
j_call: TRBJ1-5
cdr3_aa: CASSLGEVHQPQHF
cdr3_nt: TGCGCCAGCAGCTTGGGAGAGGTTCATCAGCCCCAGCATTTT

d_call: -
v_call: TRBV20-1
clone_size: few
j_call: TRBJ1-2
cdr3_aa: CSARDHRSNYGYTF
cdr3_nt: TGCAGTGCTAGAGATCATCGGTCTAACTATGGCTACACCTTC

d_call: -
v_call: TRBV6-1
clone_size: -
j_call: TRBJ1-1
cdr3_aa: CASRKTPALLNTEAFF
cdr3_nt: TGTGCCAGCAGGAAGACCCCCGCACTCCTGAACACTGAAGCTTTCTTT

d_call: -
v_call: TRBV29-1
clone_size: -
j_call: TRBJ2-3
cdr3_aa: CSVDDRAGDTQYF
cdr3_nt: TGCAGCGTTGATGACCGGGCCGGGGATACGCAGTATTTT

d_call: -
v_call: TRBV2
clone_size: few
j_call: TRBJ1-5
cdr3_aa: CASLRNLNQPQHF
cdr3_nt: TGTGCCAGCCTACGTAACCTCAATCAGCCCCAGCATTTT

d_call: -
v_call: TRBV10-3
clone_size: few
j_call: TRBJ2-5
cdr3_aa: CAISEGARAQETQYF
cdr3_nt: TGTGCCATCAGTGAGGGGGCCCGGGCCCAAGAGACCCAGTACTTC

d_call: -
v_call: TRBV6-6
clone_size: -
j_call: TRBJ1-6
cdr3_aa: CASSSLQGPSRWSPLHF
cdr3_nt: TGTGCCAGCAGTTCGCTCCAGGGGCCCTCGCGTTGGTCACCCCTCCACTTT

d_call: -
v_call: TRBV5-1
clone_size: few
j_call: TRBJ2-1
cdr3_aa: CASSLDVHNEQFF
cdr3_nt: TGCGCCAGCAGCTTGGATGTCCACAATGAGCAGTTCTTC

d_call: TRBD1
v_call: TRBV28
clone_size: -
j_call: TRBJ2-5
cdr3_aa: CASSLPRTGGETQYF
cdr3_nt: TGTGCCAGCAGCCTCCCCCGGACAGGGGGAGAGACCCAGTACTTC